The 26 T cell receptor beta chains below come from one sample, sequenced in a study of cytomegalovirus exposure and HLA in healthy donors. The study ran its PCR with 60 Vbeta and 13 Jbeta primers. Data came from immunoSEQ multiplex PCR; TCRdb stores just in-frame clones and leaves some out. The table lists about 150,000 clones, 80% of them singletons. The sample consisted of PBMCs. These receptors were obtained from a woman in her thirties or forties in good health and CMV-seropositive.

This clone showed up just once. This chain links TRBV27 with TRBJ1-1; unclear D gene. The CDR3 is made up of 15 amino acids. The V gene lost 6 bases and the J gene lost 3 bases, with 17 bases spanning the gap. CDR1 and CDR2 from the germline V gene are MNHEY and SMNVEV (reference sequence). Here the CDR3 DNA reads TGTGCCAGCAGCTCCAGCGGAGGTCTATACACTGAAGCTTTCTTT. This sequence encodes CASSSSGGLYTEAFF.

CDR3 protein: CASSLEGGTNNEKLFF. The CDR3 DNA sequence: TGCGCCAGCAGCTTGGAGGGGGGGACTAATAATGAAAAACTGTTTTTT. The rearrangement links TRBV5-1 to TRBJ1-4; possibly TRBD1 for D (6 bases). CDR1 SGHRS and CDR2 YFSETQ come from the germline V gene. The CDR3 is 16 residues long. Trimming shortened V by 0 bases and J by 4 bases, and 13 bases separated the two germline ends.

The rearrangement links TRBV7-9 to TRBJ2-5, with 10 nucleotides matching TRBD2. The DNA matches TRBJ2-7 better at its end, which makes the J call doubtful. CDR3 length: 14 residues. Per the germline V gene, CDR1 is SEHNR and CDR2 is FQNEAQ (reference sequence). The CDR3 loop reads CASSWTSGIYEQYF. The CDR3 nucleotides read TGTGCCAGCAGCTGGACTAGCGGAATCTACGAGCAGTACTTC.

The chain joins TRBV28 to TRBJ2-7; D might be TRBD1 (6 bases). The V end lost 5 bases, the J end lost 6 bases, and 8 bases lay between the germline ends. The CDR3 runs to 11 residues. CDR1 MDHEN and CDR2 SYDVKM come from the germline V gene. CDR3 in amino acids: CASSPRGEQYF. The DNA of the CDR3 is TGTGCCAGCAGTCCCAGGGGCGAGCAGTACTTC.

This rearrangement joins TRBV30 to TRBJ2-2; 9 bases align to TRBD2. CDR1 and CDR2 from the germline V gene are GTSNPN and SVGIG (reference sequence). CDR3 size: 17 residues. V shed 2 bases and J 8 bases; nucleotides not matched to a gene: 15. CDR3 coding DNA: TGTGCCTGGAGTCCCGCGGGGGGGCGAGGGGTCGGTGGGGAGCTGTTTTTT. It yields the protein CAWSPAGGRGVGGELFF.

The rearrangement joins TRBV5-1 to TRBJ2-7; 14 positions match TRBD2. Germline assignment: CDR1 SGHRS and CDR2 YFSETQ. This CDR3 is 20 amino acids long. J gave up 3 bases and V 4 bases, and 18 bases lay outside the gene matches. The CDR3 DNA reads TGCGCCAGCAGCATTGGTCCCCGACTAGCGGGAGGGCCGGGGGTCTACGAGCAGTACTTC. It codes for CASSIGPRLAGGPGVYEQYF.

The rearrangement links TRBV14 to TRBJ2-1; D might be TRBD2 (8 bases). V lost 2 bases, J lost 5 bases, and 16 bases lay in between. The CDR3 contains 16 residues. Germline lookup yields CDR1 SGHDN and CDR2 FVKESK. CDR3 DNA: TGTGCCAGCAGCCAATTCCCGGGAGGGGGCCACAATGAGCAGTTCTTC. Protein product: CASSQFPGGGHNEQFF.

V usage is TRBV7-9 and J usage is TRBJ1-1; a possible D gene is TRBD1 (6 bases). The CDR3 extends over 16 amino acids. In germline, CDR1 is SEHNR, CDR2 FQNEAQ (reference sequence). Trimming shortened V by 5 bases and J by 5 bases, and 21 bases separated the two germline ends. The CDR3, as DNA: TGTGCCAGCAGCCCAGGGAGTGGGGGCGTTGGGACTGAAGCTTTCTTT. Its protein product is CASSPGSGGVGTEAFF. The full variable domain, its missing parts supplied by reference TRBV7-9 and TRBJ1-1, is DTGVSQNPRHKITKRGQNVTFRCDPISEHNRLYWYRQTLGQGPEFLTYFQNEAQLEKSRLLSDRFSAERPKGSFSTLEIQRTEQGDSAMYLCASSPGSGGVGTEAFFGQGTRLTVV.

This clone appeared a single time. The CDR3 loop reads CAWTRDRGLYEQYF. The CDR3 DNA sequence: TGTGCCTGGACCAGGGACAGGGGCCTGTACGAGCAGTACTTC. The V and J genes are TRBV30 and TRBJ2-7; 10 bases map to TRBD1. The J segment lost 4 bases and the V segment lost 4 bases, leaving 7 bases of the junction unmatched. CDR1 is GTSNPN, CDR2 SVGIG, per germline (reference sequence). This CDR3 region has 14 residues.

The V gene is TRBV28, the J gene TRBJ2-5, with 7 bases fitting TRBD2. Germline-derived CDR1 and CDR2 are MDHEN and SYDVKM. The CDR3 contains 14 residues. J was trimmed by 6 bases and V by 6 bases; bases with no gene match: 10. In nucleotides, the CDR3 is TGTGCCAGCAGGGGGACTACCCCCGGGAAGACCCAGTACTTC. Protein product: CASRGTTPGKTQYF.

The chain recombines TRBV27 with TRBJ2-3; D possibly corresponds to TRBD2 (7 bases). This CDR3 has 17 amino acids. Trimming stripped 2 bases from V and 7 bases from J, with 22 bases between. The germline V gene encodes CDR1 MNHEY and CDR2 SMNVEV (reference sequence). This CDR3 reads CASSLRKTGGHWNTQYF. In DNA, the CDR3 is TGTGCCAGCAGTTTAAGAAAAACGGGGGGACATTGGAATACGCAGTATTTT.

V is TRBV6-6 and J is TRBJ2-5; possible D gene TRBD1, 7 bases. CDR3 length equals 15 residues. Germline V gene data show CDR1 as MNHNY and CDR2 as SVGAGI (reference sequence). Trimming took 2 bases from V and 4 from J, leaving 14 bases between them. For the CDR3, the DNA is TGTGCCAGCAGTTACCTTTTCCAGGGGGGAGAGACCCAGTACTTC. Residues: CASSYLFQGGETQYF.

V is TRBV28 and J is TRBJ2-1; 14 bases align to TRBD2. CDR3 size: 15 residues. The trim removed 7 bases at V and 6 bases at J, leaving 5 bases unmatched. The germline V gene encodes CDR1 MDHEN and CDR2 SYDVKM. CDR3 nucleotide sequence: TGTGCCAGCATGGGACTAGCGGGAGTTACCAATGAGCAGTTCTTC. Translating gives CASMGLAGVTNEQFF.

The chain joins TRBV6-1 to TRBJ1-5; 10 bases map to TRBD1. Germline CDR1 is MNHNS and CDR2 is SASEGT. Trimming removed 4 bases from V and 6 bases from J; junction bases left unmatched: 9. The CDR3 runs to 16 residues. As DNA, the CDR3 is TGTGCCAGCAGTGCTCGGACAGGGGGAAGAAGTCAGCCCCAGCATTTT. Protein product: CASSARTGGRSQPQHF.

This clone was picked up one time. This chain links TRBV4-1 with TRBJ2-1; TRBD1 matches at 8 bases. CDR3 length equals 17 residues. CDR1 and CDR2 (germline): MGHRA, YSYEKL. V lost 0 bases, J lost 9 bases, and 13 bases stayed unmatched. This CDR3 is CASSQDPQGALVIEQFF. The CDR3 region has the DNA TGCGCCAGCAGCCAAGATCCCCAGGGGGCTCTAGTTATTGAGCAGTTCTTC.

The chain employs TRBV29-1 and TRBJ2-3; TRBD1 matches at 7 bases. The CDR3 covers 13 residues. Germline values: CDR1 SQVTM, CDR2 ANQGSEA. After removal of 5 bases from V and 2 bases from J, the junction contained 4 bases not matched to a gene. CDR3 sequence reads: CSVTGASTDTQYF. DNA for the CDR3: TGCAGCGTTACAGGGGCTTCCACAGATACGCAGTATTTT.

V is TRBV6-4 and J is TRBJ1-5, with a weak D call TRBD1 (6 bases). Between the trimmed V and J ends, which lost 3 bases and 6 bases, there was a span of 9 bases. Germline CDR1 MRHNA, CDR2 SNTAGT. The CDR3 has 13 residues. The CDR3: CASSEGAGQPQHF. CDR3 bases: TGTGCCAGCAGTGAGGGGGCGGGTCAGCCCCAGCATTTT.

The J gene is TRBJ2-1, the V gene TRBV30; 14 bases align to TRBD2. The CDR3 has 18 amino acids. J lost 4 bases, V lost 3 bases, and 11 bases had no gene match. Germline V CDR1 and CDR2: GTSNPN, SVGIG (reference sequence). The CDR3 bases are TGTGCCTGGAGGGGGGGGACTAGCGGGAGTATCAAGTACAATGAGCAGTTCTTC. It encodes CAWRGGTSGSIKYNEQFF.

The chain is built from TRBV27 and TRBJ1-1, with TRBD1 matching 7 bases. The trim removed 7 bases at V and 4 bases at J, leaving 9 bases unmatched. Germline V lookup: CDR1 MNHEY, CDR2 SMNVEV (reference sequence). This CDR3 has 14 residues. CDR3 sequence: CASILRGSGTEAFF. The DNA for the CDR3 is TGTGCCAGCATCCTCAGGGGGAGTGGCACTGAAGCTTTCTTT.

The chain has TRBV7-3 and TRBJ1-1; the match to TRBD1 covers 7 bases. V lost 0 bases and J lost 4; bases outside the gene matches: 5. The germline gives CDR1 SGHTA, CDR2 FQGTGA. The CDR3 loop spans 15 amino acids. CDR3 loop: CASSLTGKGATEAFF. CDR3 nucleotides: TGTGCCAGCAGCTTAACCGGAAAGGGGGCCACTGAAGCTTTCTTT.

The gene calls are TRBV6-6 and TRBJ1-1; D call uncertain. This CDR3 is 11 amino acids long. V shed 2 bases and J shed 11 bases, with 9 bases lying between them. The germline CDR1 and CDR2 sequences are MNHNY and SVGAGI (reference sequence). CDR3 nucleotide sequence: TGTGCCAGCAGTTACCGAGGTTGGGCTTTCTTT. Protein sequence: CASSYRGWAFF.

The CDR3 reads CASSPGTFFEQYF. CDR3 DNA sequence: TGTGCCAGCAGTCCCGGGACATTTTTCGAGCAGTACTTC. The chain couples TRBV27 to TRBJ2-7; the D gene is possibly TRBD1 (6 bases). The CDR3 spans 13 residues. V lost 5 bases to trimming and J lost 6 bases, with 14 bases between them. Germline V CDR1 and CDR2: MNHEY, SMNVEV (reference sequence).

This sequence joins TRBV10-3 and TRBJ2-2; the D gene is possibly TRBD2 (5 bases). The CDR3 contains 18 residues. V was shortened by 4 bases and J by 1 base, with 19 bases between the two germline ends. CDR1 and CDR2 (germline): ENHRY, SYGVKD. CDR3 nucleotide sequence: TGTGCCATCAGTGGGATAGCGCACCTACCATTGAACACCGGGGAGCTGTTTTTT. It encodes CAISGIAHLPLNTGELFF.

Sample share makes this clone medium-sized. V usage is TRBV7-9 and J usage is TRBJ2-1; 8 nucleotides agree with TRBD1. The V and J ends lost 6 bases and 2 bases, in that order; junction bases with no gene match: 6. Germline CDR1 SEHNR, CDR2 FQNEAQ (reference sequence). This CDR3 region has 15 residues. The CDR3 reads CASRSTGAPYNEQFF. CDR3 sequence (DNA): TGTGCCAGCAGGTCGACAGGGGCCCCCTACAATGAGCAGTTCTTC.

The rearrangement links TRBV7-9 to TRBJ2-4, with D perhaps matching TRBD2 (6 bases). CDR1 is SEHNR, CDR2 FQNEAQ, per germline (reference sequence). Trimming removed 0 bases from V and 5 bases from J, with 17 bases in between. The CDR3 is made up of 17 amino acids. Here the CDR3 reads CASSLAFLDGRENIQYF. CDR3 coding DNA: TGTGCCAGCAGCTTAGCATTCCTGGACGGGAGAGAAAACATTCAGTACTTC.

This clone was seen more than once but under ten times. A junction boundary mismatches the germline segment, possibly from a read error. This chain connects TRBV6-1 to TRBJ1-1; weak D call: TRBD1 (5 bases). Germline values: CDR1 MNHNS, CDR2 SASEGT. There are 14 residues in the CDR3. In nucleotides, the CDR3 is TGTGCCAGCAGCGAAGACAGTATGAACACTGAAGCTTTCTTT. Protein: CASSEDSMNTEAFF.